Shown below are 23 T cell receptor beta chains from a single sample sequenced in a study of tumor-infiltrating lymphocytes in primary liver carcinoma. The study co-extracted DNA and RNA from around 20-30 mg of unsorted bulk tissue. A constant-region primer served to make TCR beta cDNA from roughly 500 ng total RNA. For TCR beta, libraries were produced by three nested multiplex PCR rounds using slightly modified ARM-PCR. Use of TRBV1-TRBV30 forward primers with a C-beta reverse primer characterized the first two PCR rounds, which lasted about 11 cycles each. TCRdb itself ran the multiplex PCR reads through MiXCR, one entry per CDR3 protein. Of fewer than 30,000 distinct CDR3 sequences in the sample, roughly four fifths are singletons; the top ten hold around 45%. Sequenced material: liver tumor tissue from sampling region 3. The subset denotes: tumor region T3, left-lateral pole. Source of these receptors: a man between 40 and 49 years old with primary liver carcinoma and hepatitis B virus infection.

A remark on this clonotype: Lacking the conserved final phenylalanine or tryptophan, this CDR3 likely reflects a read error. V usage is TRBV29-1 and J usage is TRBJ2-5, with 7 bases identical to TRBD1. The CDR3 contains 14 residues. Germline V gene sequence: CDR1 SQVTM, CDR2 ANQGSEA. CDR3 bases: TGTAGCGCTTGGGGCACAGGGGTATACGAGACCCAGTACATC. This codes for CSAWGTGVYETQYI.

This clonotype has a count of ten or more. The V gene is TRBV7-9, the J gene TRBJ2-1, with 9 bases matching TRBD1. The CDR3 is 15 amino acids. The V gene's germline CDR1 is SEHNR and CDR2 FQNEAQ (reference sequence). J was trimmed by 7 bases and V by 5 bases; bases with no gene match: 9. The CDR3 DNA is TGTGCCAGCAGCATGTACAGGGGGCAGAGGAATGAGCAGTTCTTC. It specifies CASSMYRGQRNEQFF.

As concerns this clonotype: The junction shows a germline mismatch at one end, possibly a read error. The chain has TRBV6-2 or TRBV6-3 and TRBJ2-5, with TRBD1 matching over 7 bases. The length of the CDR3 is 13 residues. Germline V gene data show CDR1 as MNHEY and CDR2 as SVGEGT. CDR3 amino acids: CASSRDSEETQYF. DNA of the CDR3: TGTGCCAGCAGCCGGGACAGTGAAGAGACCCAATACTTC.

V is TRBV7-3 and J is TRBJ1-3, with D hard to call. This CDR3 contains 14 residues. With 9 bases removed from V and 4 bases from J, the gap between germline ends came to 16 bases. The germline gives CDR1 SGHTA, CDR2 FQGTGA. This chain's CDR3 is CAREDTKKGNTIYF. CDR3 sequence (DNA): TGTGCCAGGGAAGACACGAAAAAAGGAAACACCATATATTTT. Based on the CDR3 plus reference TRBV7-3 and TRBJ1-3, the full variable domain is GAGVSQTPSNKVTEKGKYVELRCDPISGHTALYWYRQSLGQGPEFLIYFQGTGAADDSGLPNDRFFAVRPEGSVSTLKIQRTERGDSAVYLCAREDTKKGNTIYFGEGSWLTVV.

Comment on this clonotype: At one end the junction does not follow the germline gene, possibly because of a read error. V gene TRBV4-1 combines with J gene TRBJ1-6; 9 bases match TRBD1. The CDR3 has 16 amino acids. Germline assignment: CDR1 MGHRA and CDR2 YSYEKL. CDR3 coding DNA: TGCGCCGGCAGCCACTATCTACAGGGGGCGGATTCACCCCTCCACTTT. The encoded protein is CAGSHYLQGADSPLHF.

Remarks on this clonotype: An end of the junction differs from the germline gene, which may be a read error. V and J are TRBV28 and TRBJ2-6; D perhaps matches TRBD1 (5 bases). This CDR3 is 18 amino acids long. CDR1 and CDR2 from the germline V gene are MDHEN and SYDVKM. The chain's CDR3 is CAISTSRGTSSGANVLTF. In DNA, the CDR3 is TGTGCCATCAGTACTTCTAGGGGTACGAGCTCTGGGGCCAACGTCCTGACTTTC.

The V call is TRBV6-1, the J call TRBJ2-4; 9 nucleotides line up with TRBD1. This CDR3 is built from 14 residues. Germline values: CDR1 MNHNS, CDR2 SASEGT. After removal of 6 bases from V and 10 bases from J, the junction contained 10 bases not matched to a gene. As DNA, the CDR3 is TGTGCCAGCAGGGCCGGGACAGGGAGGGATATTCAGTACTTC. Its protein product is CASRAGTGRDIQYF.

Comments on this clonotype: At one boundary the junction diverges from the germline segment, which might be a read error. CDR3 residues: CTSSQADSGVSYGQYF. CDR3 nucleotides: TGTACCAGCAGCCAGGCGGATAGCGGGGTTTCCTACGGGCAGTACTTC. The chain recombines TRBV4-2 with TRBJ2-7, with 8 bases aligning to TRBD2. The CDR3 length is 16 residues. Per germline, CDR1 LGHNA and CDR2 YNFKEQ.

This chain uses TRBV4-2 with TRBJ2-5, with D perhaps TRBD1 or TRBD2 (5 bases each). Germline V gene lookup returns CDR1 LGHNA and CDR2 YNFKEQ. This CDR3 is built from 15 residues. V gave up 3 bases and J gave up 2 bases, with 13 bases separating them. CDR3 nucleotides: TGTGCCAGCAGCCATGTGACGGGACCTCAAGAGACCCAGTACTTC. Its protein product is CASSHVTGPQETQYF.

Comments on this clonotype: Since the CDR3 does not end with the conserved phenylalanine or tryptophan, this likely comes from a read error. The genes are TRBV11-2 and TRBJ2-2; D might be TRBD2 (5 bases). Germline assignment: CDR1 SGHAT and CDR2 FQNNGV. The CDR3 sequence is 15 residues long. The CDR3 spells CASSSTGSNTGKLFL. The CDR3 DNA is TGTGCCAGCAGCTCTACGGGATCAAACACCGGGAAGCTGTTTTTA.

For this clonotype: A read error is possible here, since a much larger clone lies one base away. This chain uses TRBV7-3 with TRBJ2-7; D not certain. The germline gives CDR1 SGHTA, CDR2 FQGTGA. The ends were cut back, 3 bases at V and 4 bases at J, with 13 bases in the middle. This CDR3 comprises 14 residues. CDR3 bases: TGTGCCAGCAGCTTCTCGATCGGGCCATACGAGCAGTACTTC. Protein product: CASSFSIGPYEQYF. The full variable domain, in which reference TRBV7-3 and TRBJ2-7 provide the parts outside the CDR3, is GAGVSQTPSNKVTEKGKYVELRCDPISGHTALYWYRQSLGQGPEFLIYFQGTGAADDSGLPNDRFFAVRPEGSVSTLKIQRTERGDSAVYLCASSFSIGPYEQYFGPGTRLTVT.

The chain employs TRBV5-4 and TRBJ2-7, with no clear D. The CDR3 has 16 residues. Germline CDR1 and CDR2: SGHNT and YYREEE (reference sequence). Here the CDR3 DNA reads TGTATCAGCAGCTTGTTTACGGGTCCCGACTCCTACGAGCAGTACTTC. Translation gives CISSLFTGPDSYEQYF.

Comment on this clonotype: A much larger clone sits a single nucleotide away, making a read error possible. The chain joins TRBV7-2 to TRBJ2-4, with D possibly being TRBD2 (6 bases). The CDR3 is 16 amino acids. Germline-derived CDR1 and CDR2 are SGHTA and FQGNSA. CDR3 region: CASNLDLALAKNIQYF. CDR3 nucleotides: TGTGCCAGCAACTTAGATCTAGCGCTAGCCAAAAACATTCAGTACTTC.

The chain links TRBV12-3 or TRBV12-4 to TRBJ2-1; TRBD2 matches at 13 bases. Trimming at V came to 5 bases and at J to 5 bases, leaving 6 bases not matched to a gene. The CDR3 has 16 residues. The CDR3 coding sequence is TGTGCCAGCAGTCAGCCGGGACTAGCGGGACACAATGAGCAGTTCTTC. This sequence encodes CASSQPGLAGHNEQFF.

This clonotype was seen just once. The junction departs from germline at one end; a sequencing error may be responsible. This chain's CDR3 is CASSLDSGQSQHF. In nucleotides, the CDR3 is TGTGCCAGCAGTCTAGATAGCGGACAGTCCCAGCACTTT. The rearrangement links TRBV11-2 to TRBJ1-5; D is perhaps TRBD1 (6 bases). CDR1 is SGHAT, CDR2 FQNNGV, per germline. The CDR3 contains 13 residues.

Details on this clonotype: Germline and junction disagree at one end, which may indicate a read error. V gene TRBV5-4 combines with J gene TRBJ2-5; D is undetermined. Germline-derived CDR1 and CDR2 are SGHNT and YYREEE (reference sequence). This CDR3 is built from 12 residues. The CDR3 loop is CASSSSSRAQCF. DNA for the CDR3: TGTGCCAGCAGCTCCTCGTCCCGGGCCCAGTGCTTC.

As regards this clonotype: Germline is not matched at one junction end, which may reflect a read error. The chain is built from TRBV4-2 and TRBJ2-1; weak D call: TRBD1 (6 bases). The CDR3 is 15 residues long. Per germline, CDR1 LGHNA and CDR2 YNFKEQ. This CDR3 is CATSQEDSTYNEQFF. The CDR3 nucleotides read TGTGCCACCAGCCAAGAGGACAGTACCTACAATGAGCAGTTCTTC.

On this clonotype: Mismatch with germline at one junction end may stem from a read error. V and J are TRBV6-6 and TRBJ1-5; 7 bases are shared with TRBD1. This CDR3 has 16 amino acids. Germline CDR1 and CDR2: MNHNY and SVGAGI (reference sequence). The CDR3 DNA reads TGTGCCAGCAAGACGGGGACAGTCGATAACAATCAACCCCAGCATTTC. Residues: CASKTGTVDNNQPQHF.

This clonotype was counted once. A junction boundary mismatches the germline segment, possibly from a read error. V usage is TRBV19 and J usage is TRBJ1-1; TRBD1 is a possible D gene (6 bases). Germline V gene lookup returns CDR1 LNHDA and CDR2 SQIVND (reference sequence). This CDR3 contains 16 residues. CDR3 in DNA: TGCGCCAGTAATATCCTGGGACAAGGGATGAACACTGAAGCTTTCTTT. Protein: CASNILGQGMNTEAFF. Using reference TRBV19 and TRBJ1-1 for the parts outside the CDR3, the full variable domain is DGGITQSPKYLFRKEGQNVTLSCEQNLNHDAMYWYRQDPGQGLRLIYYSQIVNDFQKGDIAEGYSVSREKKESFPLTVTSAQKNPTAFYLCASNILGQGMNTEAFFGQGTRLTVV.

The rearrangement uses TRBV3-1 and TRBJ2-5; D call uncertain. The CDR3 has 14 residues. V was shortened by 9 bases and J by 5 bases, with 19 bases between the two germline ends. The V gene's germline CDR1 is LGHDT and CDR2 YNNKEL (reference sequence). CDR3 DNA sequence: TGTGCCAGTAATACCGGGCCGTCCGGGGAGACCCAGTACTTC. Its protein product is CASNTGPSGETQYF.

Concerning this clonotype: The conserved closing phenylalanine or tryptophan is absent in this CDR3, likely reflecting a read error. The DNA is omitted, as the CDR3 cannot be located on it reliably, and the CDR3 follows TCRdb's listing. The chain joins TRBV28 to TRBJ2-7; no DNA check was done on the table's D call, TRBD1. Germline-derived CDR1 and CDR2 are MDHEN and SYDVKM. The CDR3 is 15 residues long, counting both termini. Here the CDR3 reads CASSKGTGGPYEQYL.

On this clonotype itself: The junction departs from the called germline gene at one end, perhaps through a read error. This rearrangement joins TRBV29-1 to TRBJ1-2; no clear D gene. CDR1 and CDR2 (germline): SQVTM, ANQGSEA. This CDR3 region has 14 residues. The CDR3 bases are TGCAGCCTTGATGATCCTCCACCGTCCTATGACTACACCTTC. Its protein product is CSLDDPPPSYDYTF.

With respect to this clonotype: It is likely a read error, because the conserved phenylalanine at the end of the CDR3 is missing. This rearrangement joins TRBV10-2 to TRBJ1-1, with D perhaps TRBD1 (6 bases). Germline V gene data show CDR1 as WSHSY and CDR2 as SAAADI. This CDR3 is built from 14 residues. V dropped 11 bases and J dropped 2 bases, with 18 bases sitting between them. The CDR3 protein is CASREGGANTEAFL. The DNA for the CDR3 is TGCGCCTCAAGAGAGGGGGGGGCCAACACTGAAGCTTTCCTT.